Listed below are T cell receptor beta chains from one sample, sequenced in a study of T cells in Graves' hyperthyroidism and ophthalmopathy. TCRdb re-analysed the multiplex PCR reads in MiXCR, keeping a single row per CDR3 protein. The sample has around 350,000 distinct CDR3 sequences, 20% to 25% seen once. Specimen: blood. The receptors stem from a man between 45 and 60 years old with Graves' hyperthyroidism. Each CDR3 is given with its conserved first and last residue. The D gene is left open where the match is weak. Clone size, where shown, is once, few, many, or a class for clones that have expanded.

V,D,size,J,DNA,CDR3
TRBV20-1,TRBD1,-,TRBJ2-7,TGCAGTGCTGCTCAGGGGGCCCGATCCTCCTACGAGCAGTACTTC,CSAAQGARSSYEQYF
TRBV15,-,-,TRBJ1-6,TGTGCCACCAGCAGAGATCGGGTCAGGGAGGGTTCACCCCTCCACTTT,CATSRDRVREGSPLHF
TRBV6-2/TRBV6-3,-,many,TRBJ2-5,TGTGCCAGCAGTTACCCCGGACAACGGGAGACCCAGTACTTC,CASSYPGQRETQYF
TRBV4-1,TRBD2,many,TRBJ2-1,TGCGCCAGCAGCCAATCAGCGGGAGGCAGCAATGAGCAGTTCTTC,CASSQSAGGSNEQFF
TRBV5-1,TRBD1,-,TRBJ1-1,TGCGCCAGCCTCGGGACAGGACGCACTGAAGCTTTCTTT,CASLGTGRTEAFF
TRBV5-4,TRBD2,few,TRBJ2-3,TGTGCCAGCAGCTCTGGGACTAGCAGCACAGATACGCAGTATTTT,CASSSGTSSTDTQYF
TRBV11-2,-,-,TRBJ2-7,TGTGCCAGCAGCATTTCCGGGACTGGAGCAGACTACGAGCAGTACTTC,CASSISGTGADYEQYF
TRBV3-1,TRBD2,few,TRBJ2-7,TGTGCCAGCAGCGCCCCGACTAGCGGGAACTACTACGAGCAGTACTTC,CASSAPTSGNYYEQYF
TRBV20-1,-,-,TRBJ2-3,TGCAGTGCTCCTGACGCCGCAGATACGCAGTATTTT,CSAPDAADTQYF
TRBV12-3/TRBV12-4,-,-,TRBJ1-5,TGTGCCGGCAGTTTGACCCTGGCGGATCAGCCCCAGCATTTT,CAGSLTLADQPQHF